A few counts support the clone carrying this T cell receptor beta chain. Its antigen is undetermined. These data belong to a study of beta chain features in type 1 diabetes. Study-level results: Type 1 diabetes patients had TCRB CDR3s that were shorter (moderately but significantly so) in all four CD4+ subsets.

CDR1 and CDR2 (germline): MNHEY, SVGAGI. V was shortened by 5 bases and J by 6 bases, with 11 bases between the two germline ends. The length of the CDR3 is 12 residues. The entirety of the isolated RNA underwent reverse transcription, so expressed TCRB transcripts were sequenced. TCRdb's table, derived via immunoSEQ multiplex PCR, lists solely in-frame clones and lacks some. The sample records about 640,000 clones, approximately 13% being singletons. The sequence was obtained from a man younger than 45 with type 1 diabetes. The J gene is TRBJ2-7, the V gene TRBV6-5, with TRBD1 as a possible D gene (5 bases). Specimen: naive CD4+ T cells from blood. In DNA form, the CDR3 reads TGTGCCAGCAGTCGTTCCAGGGTCGAGCAGTACTTC. Translated, it gives CASSRSRVEQYF.